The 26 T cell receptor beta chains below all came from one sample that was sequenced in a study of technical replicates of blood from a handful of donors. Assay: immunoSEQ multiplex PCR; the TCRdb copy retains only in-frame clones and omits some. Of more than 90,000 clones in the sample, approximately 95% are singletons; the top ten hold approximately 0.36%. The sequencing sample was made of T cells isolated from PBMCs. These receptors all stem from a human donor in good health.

This chain's CDR3 is CASSEDRGRTAGDTQYF. The CDR3 bases are TGCGCCAGCAGCGAGGACAGGGGAAGGACGGCGGGAGATACGCAGTATTTT. This chain connects TRBV4-1 to TRBJ2-3; 9 nucleotides agree with TRBD1. Trimming removed 5 bases from V and 5 bases from J; junction bases left unmatched: 14. Germline CDR1 and CDR2: MGHRA and YSYEKL. There are 17 residues in the CDR3.

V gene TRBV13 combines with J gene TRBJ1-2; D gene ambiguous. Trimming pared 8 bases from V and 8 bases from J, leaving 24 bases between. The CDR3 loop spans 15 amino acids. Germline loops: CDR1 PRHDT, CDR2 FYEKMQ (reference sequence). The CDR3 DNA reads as TGTGCCAGCGGACTATCACTGCGTTGGAGTGAGGGCTACACCTTC. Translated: CASGLSLRWSEGYTF.

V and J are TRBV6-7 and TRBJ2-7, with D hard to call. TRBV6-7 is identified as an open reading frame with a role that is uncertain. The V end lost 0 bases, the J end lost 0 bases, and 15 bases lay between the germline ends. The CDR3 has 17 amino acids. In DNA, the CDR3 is TGTGCCAGCAGTTACTCCTCTATTAGCTCAAGCTCCTACGAGCAGTACTTC. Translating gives CASSYSSISSSSYEQYF.

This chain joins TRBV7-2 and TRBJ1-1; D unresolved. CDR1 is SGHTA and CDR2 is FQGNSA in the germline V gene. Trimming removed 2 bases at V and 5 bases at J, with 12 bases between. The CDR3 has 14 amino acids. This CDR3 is CASSLTLYVTEAFF. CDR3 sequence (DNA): TGTGCCAGCAGCTTAACATTATATGTTACTGAAGCTTTCTTT. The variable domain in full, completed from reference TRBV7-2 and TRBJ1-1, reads GAGVSQSPSNKVTEKGKDVELRCDPISGHTALYWYRQSLGQGLEFLIYFQGNSAPDKSGLPSDRFSAERTGGSVSTLTIQRTQQEDSAVYLCASSLTLYVTEAFFGQGTRLTVV.

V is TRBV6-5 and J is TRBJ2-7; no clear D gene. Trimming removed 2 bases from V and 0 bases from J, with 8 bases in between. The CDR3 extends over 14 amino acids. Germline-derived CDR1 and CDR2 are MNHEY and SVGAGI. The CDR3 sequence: CASSYAGTSYEQYF. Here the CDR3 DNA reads TGTGCCAGCAGTTACGCAGGAACCTCCTACGAGCAGTACTTC.

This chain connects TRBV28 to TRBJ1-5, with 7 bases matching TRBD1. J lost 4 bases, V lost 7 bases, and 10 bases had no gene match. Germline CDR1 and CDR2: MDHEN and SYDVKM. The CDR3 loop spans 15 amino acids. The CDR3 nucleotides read TGTGCCAGCACCCCAAAGGGGGCGGGGAATCAGCCCCAGCATTTT. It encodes CASTPKGAGNQPQHF.

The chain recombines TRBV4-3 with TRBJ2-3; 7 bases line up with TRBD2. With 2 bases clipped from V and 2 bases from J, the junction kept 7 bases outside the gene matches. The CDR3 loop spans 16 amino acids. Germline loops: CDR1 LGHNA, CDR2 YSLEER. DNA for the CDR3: TGCGCCAGCAGCCAAAGCTTTCTAGCGGCCACAGATACGCAGTATTTT. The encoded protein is CASSQSFLAATDTQYF.

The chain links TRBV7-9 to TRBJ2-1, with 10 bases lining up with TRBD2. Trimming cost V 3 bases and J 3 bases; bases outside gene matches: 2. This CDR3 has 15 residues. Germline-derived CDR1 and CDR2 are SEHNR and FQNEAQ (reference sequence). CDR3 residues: CASSFGLADYNEQFF. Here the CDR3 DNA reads TGTGCCAGCAGCTTCGGACTAGCGGACTACAATGAGCAGTTCTTC.

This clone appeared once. The CDR3 DNA is TGCGCCAGCAGCCAAGGGACTAGCGGGAGGTACGAGCAGTACTTC. The encoded protein is CASSQGTSGRYEQYF. The rearrangement joins TRBV4-1 to TRBJ2-7; the match to TRBD2 covers 14 bases. After removal of 1 base from V and 4 bases from J, the junction contained 0 bases not matched to a gene. CDR1 and CDR2 (germline): MGHRA, YSYEKL. The CDR3 is made up of 15 amino acids.

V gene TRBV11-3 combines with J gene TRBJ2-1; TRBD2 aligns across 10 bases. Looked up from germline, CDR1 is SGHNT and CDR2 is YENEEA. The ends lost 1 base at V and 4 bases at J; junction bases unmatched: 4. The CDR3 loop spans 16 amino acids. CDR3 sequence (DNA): TGTGCCAGCAGCTTAGGACTAGCGGGCGGTTACAATGAGCAGTTCTTC. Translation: CASSLGLAGGYNEQFF.

CDR3 amino acids: CASSLGQGRNTEAFF. Written as DNA, the CDR3 is TGCGCCAGCAGCTTGGGACAGGGGCGGAACACTGAAGCTTTCTTT. V usage is TRBV5-1 and J usage is TRBJ1-1; TRBD1 aligns across 8 bases. V was pared by 0 bases and J by 1 base, with 2 bases of the junction left unmatched. CDR3 length: 15 amino acids. CDR1 is SGHRS and CDR2 is YFSETQ in the germline V gene.

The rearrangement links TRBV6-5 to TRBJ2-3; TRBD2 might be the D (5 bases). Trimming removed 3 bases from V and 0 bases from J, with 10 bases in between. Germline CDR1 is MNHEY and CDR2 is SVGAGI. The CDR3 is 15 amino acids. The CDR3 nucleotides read TGTGCCAGCAGTTATGGACTTCTTAGCACAGATACGCAGTATTTT. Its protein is CASSYGLLSTDTQYF.

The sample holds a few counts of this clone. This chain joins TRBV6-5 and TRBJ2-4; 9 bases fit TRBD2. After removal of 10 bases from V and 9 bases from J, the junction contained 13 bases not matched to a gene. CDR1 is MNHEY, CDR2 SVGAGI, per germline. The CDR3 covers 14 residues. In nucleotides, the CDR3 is TGTGCCACTGTTAAAGCCGGGACTAGCTCCATTCAGTACTTC. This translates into CATVKAGTSSIQYF.

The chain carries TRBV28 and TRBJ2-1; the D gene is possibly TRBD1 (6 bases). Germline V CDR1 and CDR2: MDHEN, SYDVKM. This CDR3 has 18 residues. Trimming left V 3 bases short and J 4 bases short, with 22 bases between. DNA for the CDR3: TGTGCCAGCAGTTTCCCCCCCCATACAGGGTCAGAGTACAATGAGCAGTTCTTC. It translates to CASSFPPHTGSEYNEQFF.

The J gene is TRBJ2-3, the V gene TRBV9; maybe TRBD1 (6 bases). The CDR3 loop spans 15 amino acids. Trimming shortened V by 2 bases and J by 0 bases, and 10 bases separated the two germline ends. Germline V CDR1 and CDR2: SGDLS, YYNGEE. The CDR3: CASSVRGGSTDTQYF. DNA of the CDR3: TGTGCCAGCAGCGTCAGGGGTGGTAGCACAGATACGCAGTATTTT.

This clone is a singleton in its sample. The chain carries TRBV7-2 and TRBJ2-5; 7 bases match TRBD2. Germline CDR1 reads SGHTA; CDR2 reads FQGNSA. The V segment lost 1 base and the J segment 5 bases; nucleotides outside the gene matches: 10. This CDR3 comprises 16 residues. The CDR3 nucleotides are TGTGCCAGCAGCTTAGATGGGGGGAGGGCCGGGGAGACCCAGTACTTC. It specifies CASSLDGGRAGETQYF.

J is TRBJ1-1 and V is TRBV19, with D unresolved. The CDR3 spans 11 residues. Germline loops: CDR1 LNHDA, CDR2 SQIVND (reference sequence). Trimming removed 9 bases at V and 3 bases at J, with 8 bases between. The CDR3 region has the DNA TGTGCCAGCCGAGAATACACTGAAGCTTTCTTT. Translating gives CASREYTEAFF.

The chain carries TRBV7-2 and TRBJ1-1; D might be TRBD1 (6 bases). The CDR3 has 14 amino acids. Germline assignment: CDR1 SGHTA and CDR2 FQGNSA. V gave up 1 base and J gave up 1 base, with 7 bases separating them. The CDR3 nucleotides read TGTGCCAGCAGCTTAGGCAGGGGGAACACTGAAGCTTTCTTT. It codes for CASSLGRGNTEAFF. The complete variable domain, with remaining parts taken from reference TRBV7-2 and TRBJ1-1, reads GAGVSQSPSNKVTEKGKDVELRCDPISGHTALYWYRQSLGQGLEFLIYFQGNSAPDKSGLPSDRFSAERTGGSVSTLTIQRTQQEDSAVYLCASSLGRGNTEAFFGQGTRLTVV.

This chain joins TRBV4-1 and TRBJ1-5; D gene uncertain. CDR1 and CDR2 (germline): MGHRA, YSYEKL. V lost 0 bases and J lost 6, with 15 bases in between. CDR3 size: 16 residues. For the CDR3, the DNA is TGCGCCAGCAGCCAAGATGGATGGCAGCCGGGTCAGCCCCAGCATTTT. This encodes CASSQDGWQPGQPQHF.

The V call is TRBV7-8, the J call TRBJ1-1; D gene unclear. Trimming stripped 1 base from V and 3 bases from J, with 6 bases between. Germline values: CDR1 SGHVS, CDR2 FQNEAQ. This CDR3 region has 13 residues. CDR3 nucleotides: TGTGCCAGCAGCTTAGTCCGGGACACTGAAGCTTTCTTT. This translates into CASSLVRDTEAFF.

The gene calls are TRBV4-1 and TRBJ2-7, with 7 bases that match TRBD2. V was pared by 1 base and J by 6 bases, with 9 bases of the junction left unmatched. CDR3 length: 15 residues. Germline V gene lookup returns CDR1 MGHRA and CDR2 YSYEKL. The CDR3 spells CASSQVSGRPIEQYF. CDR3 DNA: TGCGCCAGCAGCCAAGTTAGCGGGCGGCCAATCGAGCAGTACTTC.

CDR3 coding DNA: TGTGCCAGTAAGGATGGGGCGAACACTGAAGCTTTCTTT. Protein product: CASKDGANTEAFF. The chain has TRBV6-1 and TRBJ1-1, with D maybe TRBD1 (5 bases). Germline V gene lookup returns CDR1 MNHNS and CDR2 SASEGT. The CDR3 totals 13 residues. Trimming shortened V by 9 bases and J by 1 base, and 12 bases separated the two germline ends.

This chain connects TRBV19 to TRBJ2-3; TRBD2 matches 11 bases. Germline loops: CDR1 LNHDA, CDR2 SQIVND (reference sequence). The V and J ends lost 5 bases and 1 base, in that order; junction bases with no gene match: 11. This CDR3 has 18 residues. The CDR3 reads CASSATSGTPGGTDTQYF. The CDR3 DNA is TGTGCCAGTAGTGCGACTAGCGGGACCCCTGGCGGCACAGATACGCAGTATTTT.

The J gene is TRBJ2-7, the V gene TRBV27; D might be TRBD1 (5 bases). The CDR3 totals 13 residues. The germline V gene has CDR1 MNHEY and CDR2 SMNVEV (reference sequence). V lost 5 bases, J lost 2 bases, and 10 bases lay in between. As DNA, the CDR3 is TGTGCCAGCAGTGGTGGACACACCTACGAGCAGTACTTC. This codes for CASSGGHTYEQYF.

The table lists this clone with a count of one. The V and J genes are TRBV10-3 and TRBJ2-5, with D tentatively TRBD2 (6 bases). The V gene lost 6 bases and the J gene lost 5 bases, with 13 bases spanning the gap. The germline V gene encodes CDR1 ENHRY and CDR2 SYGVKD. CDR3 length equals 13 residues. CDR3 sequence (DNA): TGTGCCATCAGCCCCGGACTAAAGGAGACCCAGTACTTC. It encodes CAISPGLKETQYF.

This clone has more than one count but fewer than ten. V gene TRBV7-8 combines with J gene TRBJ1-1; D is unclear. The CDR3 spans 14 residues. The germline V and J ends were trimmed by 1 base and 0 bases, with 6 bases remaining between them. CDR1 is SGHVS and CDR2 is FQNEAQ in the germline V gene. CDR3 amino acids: CASSLVRLNTEAFF. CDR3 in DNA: TGTGCCAGCAGCTTAGTGCGGTTGAACACTGAAGCTTTCTTT.